Listed below are T cell receptor beta chains from one sample, sequenced in a study of cytomegalovirus exposure and HLA in healthy donors. Produced via immunoSEQ multiplex PCR; TCRdb's table is partial and in-frame only. Seen here are 140,000 to 150,000 clones, about 76% observed once, and the top ten hold nearly 4%. The sequenced sample was PBMCs. The receptors shown here come from a male donor in good health and CMV-seronegative. Both conserved end residues are trimmed from each CDR3.

TRBJ2-4 | TRBV14 | ASSQAGGRSQY
TRBJ2-2 | TRBV9 | ASGLAGGTGELF
TRBJ2-7 | TRBV11-3 | ASSLEAGGGPLEQY
TRBJ1-5 | TRBV6-1 | ASSAGQAQPQH
TRBJ1-1 | TRBV11-3 | ASSLERGRAF
TRBJ1-6 | TRBV9 | ASSEPGQGYSPLH
TRBJ1-4 | TRBV7-9 | ASTITGTNEKLF
TRBJ2-2 | TRBV9 | ASNHRDGELF
TRBJ1-4 | TRBV18 | ASSPRNRDEYEKLF
TRBJ1-5 | TRBV7-9 | ASSLVGQGSNQPQH
TRBJ2-3 | TRBV14 | ASSQPGRGTDTQY
TRBJ1-1 | TRBV28 | ASSLARVEAF
TRBJ2-2 | TRBV18 | ASSGTANTGELF
TRBJ2-7 | TRBV6-5 | ASSGLYVEQY
TRBJ1-2 | TRBV7-2 | ASSLGGGGGYT
TRBJ2-1 | TRBV9 | ASSVVGGDRIAYNEQF